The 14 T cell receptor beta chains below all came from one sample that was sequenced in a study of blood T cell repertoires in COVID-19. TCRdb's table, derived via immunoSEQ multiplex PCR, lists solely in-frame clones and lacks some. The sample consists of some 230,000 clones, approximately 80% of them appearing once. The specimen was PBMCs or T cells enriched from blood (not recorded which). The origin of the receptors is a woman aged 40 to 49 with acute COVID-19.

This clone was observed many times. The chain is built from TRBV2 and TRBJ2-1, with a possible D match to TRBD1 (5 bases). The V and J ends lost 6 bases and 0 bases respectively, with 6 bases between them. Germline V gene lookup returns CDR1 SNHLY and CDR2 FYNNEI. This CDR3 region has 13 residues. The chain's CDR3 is CASRDNSYNEQFF. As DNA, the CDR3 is TGTGCCAGCAGGGACAACTCCTACAATGAGCAGTTCTTC.

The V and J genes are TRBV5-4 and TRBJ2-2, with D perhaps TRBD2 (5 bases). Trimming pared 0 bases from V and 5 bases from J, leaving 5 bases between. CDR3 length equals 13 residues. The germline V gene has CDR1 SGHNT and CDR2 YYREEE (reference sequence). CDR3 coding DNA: TGTGCCAGCAGCTTGGGCGGGACCGGGGAGCTGTTTTTT. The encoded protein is CASSLGGTGELFF.

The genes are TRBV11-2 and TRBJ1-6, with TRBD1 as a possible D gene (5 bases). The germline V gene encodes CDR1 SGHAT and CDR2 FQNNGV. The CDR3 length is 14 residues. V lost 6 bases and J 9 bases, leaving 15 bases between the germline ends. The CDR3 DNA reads TGTGCCAGCAGGCACCTGGGGGGGTTTTCACCCCTCCACTTT. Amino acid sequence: CASRHLGGFSPLHF. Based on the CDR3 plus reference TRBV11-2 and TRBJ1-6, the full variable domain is EAGVAQSPRYKIIEKRQSVAFWCNPISGHATLYWYQQILGQGPKLLIQFQNNGVVDDSQLPKDRFSAERLKGVDSTLKIQPAKLEDSAVYLCASRHLGGFSPLHFGNGTRLTVT.

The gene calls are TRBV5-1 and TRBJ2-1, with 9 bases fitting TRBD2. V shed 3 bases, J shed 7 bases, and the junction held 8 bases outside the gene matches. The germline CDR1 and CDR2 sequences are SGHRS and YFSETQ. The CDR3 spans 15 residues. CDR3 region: CASSSGTSRGNEQFF. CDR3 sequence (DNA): TGCGCCAGCAGCTCCGGGACTAGCAGGGGGAATGAGCAGTTCTTC.

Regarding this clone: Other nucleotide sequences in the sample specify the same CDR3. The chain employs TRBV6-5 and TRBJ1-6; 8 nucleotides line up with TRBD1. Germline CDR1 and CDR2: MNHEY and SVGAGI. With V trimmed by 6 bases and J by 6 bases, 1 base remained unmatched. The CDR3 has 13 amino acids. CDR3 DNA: TGTGCCAGCAGGGACAGGGTTAATTCACCCCTCCACTTT. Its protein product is CASRDRVNSPLHF.

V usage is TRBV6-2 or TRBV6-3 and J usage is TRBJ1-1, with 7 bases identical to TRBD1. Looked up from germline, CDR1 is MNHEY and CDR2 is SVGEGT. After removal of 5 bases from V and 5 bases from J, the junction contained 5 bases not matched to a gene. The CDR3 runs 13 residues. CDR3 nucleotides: TGTGCCAGCAGTGACAGGGAAATGACTGAAGCTTTCTTT. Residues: CASSDREMTEAFF.

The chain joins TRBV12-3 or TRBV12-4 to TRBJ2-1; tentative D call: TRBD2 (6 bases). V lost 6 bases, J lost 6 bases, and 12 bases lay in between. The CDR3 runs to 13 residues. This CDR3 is CASRGLATNEQFF. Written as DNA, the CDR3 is TGTGCCAGCAGGGGACTTGCGACCAATGAGCAGTTCTTC.

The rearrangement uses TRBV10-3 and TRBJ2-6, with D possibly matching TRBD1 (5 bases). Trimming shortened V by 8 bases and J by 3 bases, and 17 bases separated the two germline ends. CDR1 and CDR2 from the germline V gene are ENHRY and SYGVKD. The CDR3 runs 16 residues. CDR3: CAIGAGPRNGANVLTF. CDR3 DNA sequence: TGTGCCATCGGGGCAGGGCCTCGAAATGGGGCCAACGTCCTGACTTTC.

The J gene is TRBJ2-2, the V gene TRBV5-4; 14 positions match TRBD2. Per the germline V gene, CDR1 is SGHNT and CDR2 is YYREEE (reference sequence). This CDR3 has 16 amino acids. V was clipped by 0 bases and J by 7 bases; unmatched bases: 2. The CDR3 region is CASSLAGTSGSGELFF. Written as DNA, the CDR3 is TGTGCCAGCAGCTTGGCCGGGACTAGCGGGAGCGGGGAGCTGTTTTTT. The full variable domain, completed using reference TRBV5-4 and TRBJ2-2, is ETGVTQSPTHLIKTRGQQVTLRCSSQSGHNTVSWYQQALGQGPQFIFQYYREEENGRGNFPPRFSGLQFPNYSSELNVNALELDDSALYLCASSLAGTSGSGELFFGEGSRLTVL.

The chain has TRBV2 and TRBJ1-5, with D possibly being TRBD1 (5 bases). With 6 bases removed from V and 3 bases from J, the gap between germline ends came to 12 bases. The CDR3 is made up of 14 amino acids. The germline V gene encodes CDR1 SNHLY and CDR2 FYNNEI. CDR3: CASRGDSVNQPQHF. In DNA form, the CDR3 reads TGTGCCAGCAGAGGAGACAGCGTCAATCAGCCCCAGCATTTT.

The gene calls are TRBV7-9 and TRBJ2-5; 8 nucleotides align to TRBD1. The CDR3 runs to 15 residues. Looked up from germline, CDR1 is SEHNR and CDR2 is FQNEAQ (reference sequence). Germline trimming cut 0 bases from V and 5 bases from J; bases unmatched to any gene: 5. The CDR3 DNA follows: TGTGCCAGCAGCTTAGCAACAGGGGGTCAGGAGACCCAGTACTTC. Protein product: CASSLATGGQETQYF.

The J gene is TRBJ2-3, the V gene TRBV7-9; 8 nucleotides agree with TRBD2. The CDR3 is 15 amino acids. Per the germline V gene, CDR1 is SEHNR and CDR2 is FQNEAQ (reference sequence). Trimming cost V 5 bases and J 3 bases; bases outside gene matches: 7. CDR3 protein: CASSLGLDPTDTQYF. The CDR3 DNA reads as TGTGCCAGCAGCCTGGGACTAGACCCAACAGATACGCAGTATTTT.

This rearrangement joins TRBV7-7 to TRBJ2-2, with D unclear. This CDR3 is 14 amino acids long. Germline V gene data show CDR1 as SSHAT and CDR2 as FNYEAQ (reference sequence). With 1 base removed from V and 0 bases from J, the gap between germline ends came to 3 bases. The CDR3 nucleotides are TGTGCCAGCAGCTTAGTAACGAACACCGGGGAGCTGTTTTTT. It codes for CASSLVTNTGELFF.

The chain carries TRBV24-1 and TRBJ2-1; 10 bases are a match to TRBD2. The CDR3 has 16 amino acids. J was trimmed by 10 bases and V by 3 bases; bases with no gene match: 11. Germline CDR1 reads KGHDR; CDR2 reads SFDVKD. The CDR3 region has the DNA TGTGCCACCAGTGATGTGGTAGCGGGGGGCCCAATCGAGCAGTTCTTC. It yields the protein CATSDVVAGGPIEQFF.